This TCR beta chain is drawn from a study of immune heterogeneity within non-small cell lung tumors. Genomic DNA extracted from bulk tumor tissue served as template. A total of 550 to 650 ng was used per sample. Several spatially distant biopsies were obtained per primary tumor intraoperatively. Enrolled patients presented with newly diagnosed, previously untreated non-small cell lung cancer and underwent curative surgery. V gave up 5 bases and J gave up 8 bases; unmatched junction bases: 21. Per germline, CDR1 SGHAT and CDR2 FQNNGV. The CDR3 is 18 amino acids. Study outcomes and limitations: Higher local tumor mutational burden went with moderately higher local T-cell clonality, R 0.3 to 0.4.

This clonotype has a single count. Its antigen is unidentified. Amplification of the TCR beta CDR3 was achieved through multiplex PCR with 32 V and 13 J primers. TCRdb ran MiXCR on the multiplex PCR reads and lists one entry per CDR3 protein. The repertoire holds about 21,000 distinct CDR3 sequences, with around 30% as singletons. The source is a man between 40 and 49 years old with non-small cell lung cancer. The source material was lung tumor tissue. J is TRBJ2-3 and V is TRBV11-2, with 8 nucleotides matching TRBD2. The CDR3 DNA sequence: TGTGCCAGCAGCCACGCACCCAACGGGAGGGCCCCAGCAAGTACGCAGTATTTT. Translation: CASSHAPNGRAPASTQYF. The full variable domain, its missing parts supplied by reference TRBV11-2 and TRBJ2-3, is EAGVAQSPRYKIIEKRQSVAFWCNPISGHATLYWYQQILGQGPKLLIQFQNNGVVDDSQLPKDRFSAERLKGVDSTLKIQPAKLEDSAVYLCASSHAPNGRAPASTQYFGPGTRLTVL.